This T cell receptor (beta chain) comes out of a study of shared clonotypes between healthy human individuals. Assay used: immunoSEQ multiplex PCR; TCRdb lists only in-frame clones, some missing. The sample includes about 820,000 clones, 80% to 95% of them seen just once. Germline lookup yields CDR1 MNHEY and CDR2 SVGAGI. V dropped 6 bases and J dropped 1 base, with 10 bases sitting between them. The CDR3 is 14 residues long. Terminally differentiated effector memory CD45RA+ cells were left out of the naive CD8 fraction, which was CD45RO-negative and positively selected for CCR7. The chain has TRBV6-5 and TRBJ2-1; TRBD1 might be the D (6 bases). The sequence was obtained from a man aged 25-45 years in good health. Sequencing input: naive CD8+ T cells sorted from blood. The CDR3 loop is CASSRGGSYNEQFF. The CDR3 coding sequence is TGTGCCAGCAGCAGGGGCGGATCCTACAATGAGCAGTTCTTC.